This T cell receptor beta chain was observed in a study of response to subunit inactivated influenza vaccine. Study results and caveats: The authors suggested that every seasonal influenza vaccination recruits few new T cells.

V shed 5 bases and J 8 bases; nucleotides not matched to a gene: 7. The germline V gene has CDR1 SGHRS and CDR2 YFSETQ. The CDR3 spans 13 residues. Points on this clonotype: Its antigen remains unidentified.

Each CDR3 protein is one row after TCRdb ran MiXCR on the RT-PCR reads. In the table there are about 480,000 distinct CDR3 sequences, 25% of which are singletons. The chain has TRBV5-1 and TRBJ1-2; 9 bases line up with TRBD1. The receptor comes from a man aged 50 or older who received an inactivated influenza vaccine. The sequenced sample was CD4+ T cells sorted from PBMCs, obtained 5 days after vaccination. The CDR3 DNA follows: TGCGCCAGCAGTGGGACAGGGAATGGAGGCTACACCTTC. Translated, it gives CASSGTGNGGYTF.